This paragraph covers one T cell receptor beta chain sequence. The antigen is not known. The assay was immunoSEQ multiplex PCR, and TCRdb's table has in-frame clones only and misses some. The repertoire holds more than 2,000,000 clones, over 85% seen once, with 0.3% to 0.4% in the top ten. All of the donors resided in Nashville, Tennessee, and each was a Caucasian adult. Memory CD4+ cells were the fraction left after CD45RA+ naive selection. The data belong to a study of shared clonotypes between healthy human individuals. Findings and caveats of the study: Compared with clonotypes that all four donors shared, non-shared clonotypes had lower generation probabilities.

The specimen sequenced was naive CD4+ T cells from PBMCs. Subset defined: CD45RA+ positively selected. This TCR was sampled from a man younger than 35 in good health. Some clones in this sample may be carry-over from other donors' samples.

This CDR3 reads CASGLDWQETQYF. The CDR3 coding sequence is TGTGCCAGCGGGCTGGACTGGCAAGAGACCCAGTACTTC. The chain couples TRBV27 to TRBJ2-5; D perhaps matches TRBD2 (5 bases). Germline CDR1 is MNHEY and CDR2 is SMNVEV (reference sequence). Trimming pared 8 bases from V and 2 bases from J, leaving 12 bases between. This CDR3 is built from 13 residues.